Listed here are 17 T cell receptor beta chains from one sample, sequenced in a study of T cell responses to AZD1222 COVID-19 vaccine. Generated by immunoSEQ multiplex PCR, the TCRdb table keeps only in-frame clones and is missing some. This table has 150,000 to 200,000 clones, just under 95% appearing once. Sample: peripheral blood, taken on day 0 of AZD1222 vaccination. Receptors were obtained from an adult in good health.

The J gene is TRBJ1-6, the V gene TRBV7-9; D may be TRBD1 (6 bases). The CDR3 is 16 amino acids. Deletions cut 0 bases from V and 7 bases from J, with 13 bases between. CDR1 and CDR2 (germline): SEHNR, FQNEAQ (reference sequence). The CDR3 bases are TGTGCCAGCAGCTTAGCGCGGGGAGGGGGGAATTCACCCCTCCACTTT. The encoded protein is CASSLARGGGNSPLHF.

The chain has TRBV4-1 and TRBJ1-1; D is possibly TRBD1 (5 bases). CDR3 size: 13 residues. Trimming took 2 bases from V and 1 from J, leaving 5 bases between them. Germline CDR1 and CDR2: MGHRA and YSYEKL. The CDR3 loop reads CASSQTGNTEAFF. The CDR3, as DNA: TGCGCCAGCAGCCAAACAGGGAACACTGAAGCTTTCTTT.

The chain carries TRBV6-1 and TRBJ1-2, with a weak D call TRBD1 (5 bases). Trimming left V 3 bases short and J 4 bases short, with 9 bases between. Germline V CDR1 and CDR2: MNHNS, SASEGT. This CDR3 is built from 13 residues. As DNA, the CDR3 is TGTGCCAGCAGTGAGACAGACTTCTATGGCTACACCTTC. Protein product: CASSETDFYGYTF.

This clone was seen a handful of times. The rearrangement uses TRBV4-1 and TRBJ1-1, with unresolved D. The CDR3 covers 14 residues. The germline V gene encodes CDR1 MGHRA and CDR2 YSYEKL. V shed 8 bases and J shed 4 bases, with 17 bases lying between them. The chain's CDR3 is CASVLSPGSTEAFF. CDR3 coding DNA: TGCGCCAGCGTATTATCACCGGGGAGCACTGAAGCTTTCTTT.

The CDR3 DNA sequence: TGCGCCAGCAGCCAAGACGGGGATAGCAATCAGCCCCAGCATTTT. It is translated as CASSQDGDSNQPQHF. The V and J genes are TRBV5-1 and TRBJ1-5; D gene unclear. CDR1 is SGHRS and CDR2 is YFSETQ in the germline V gene. V was trimmed by 4 bases and J by 0 bases, leaving 11 bases between them. CDR3 length: 15 amino acids.

The chain is built from TRBV5-6 and TRBJ2-3, with 13 bases matching TRBD2. V was clipped by 4 bases and J by 3 bases; unmatched bases: 2. Looked up from germline, CDR1 is SGHDT and CDR2 is YYEEEE. The CDR3 runs to 15 residues. CDR3 in amino acids: CASSVGLAGTDTQYF. The CDR3 nucleotides read TGTGCCAGCAGCGTGGGACTAGCGGGAACAGATACGCAGTATTTT. The full variable domain, completed using reference TRBV5-6 and TRBJ2-3, is DAGVTQSPTHLIKTRGQQVTLRCSPKSGHDTVSWYQQALGQGPQFIFQYYEEEERQRGNFPDRFSGHQFPNYSSELNVNALLLGDSALYLCASSVGLAGTDTQYFGPGTRLTVL.

This clone was recorded once. DNA of the CDR3: TGCGCCAGCAGCTTGGTGACAGGGGGCGGGTATGGCTACACCTTC. Translated, it gives CASSLVTGGGYGYTF. The chain employs TRBV5-1 and TRBJ1-2; 10 bases align to TRBD1. There are 15 residues in the CDR3. Germline CDR1 SGHRS, CDR2 YFSETQ. After removal of 0 bases from V and 5 bases from J, the junction contained 4 bases not matched to a gene.

V and J are TRBV16 and TRBJ1-2; possible D gene TRBD1, 5 bases. This CDR3 contains 17 residues. V lost 0 bases and J 4 bases, leaving 18 bases between the germline ends. The germline gives CDR1 KGHSY, CDR2 FQNENV. CDR3 protein: CASSQSQGDGLFYGYTF. Written as DNA, the CDR3 is TGTGCCAGCAGCCAATCCCAGGGCGATGGCCTCTTCTATGGCTACACCTTC.

The chain uses TRBV6-5 and TRBJ1-2; 9 bases map to TRBD1. The junction had 3 bases not matched to a gene; V was cut back by 4 bases and J by 0 bases. The CDR3 is made up of 15 amino acids. The V gene's germline CDR1 is MNHEY and CDR2 SVGAGI. CDR3 in DNA: TGTGCCAGCAGTTCACAGGGGGCTGCTAACTATGGCTACACCTTC. This translates into CASSSQGAANYGYTF.

This clone was seen only once. The chain links TRBV30 to TRBJ2-7; D call uncertain. Trimming stripped 1 base from V and 0 bases from J, with 4 bases between. The CDR3 length is 12 residues. Germline values: CDR1 GTSNPN, CDR2 SVGIG (reference sequence). In DNA, the CDR3 is TGTGCCTGGAGTGAAAGCTCCTACGAGCAGTACTTC. This encodes CAWSESSYEQYF. The whole variable domain, filled in from reference TRBV30 and TRBJ2-7, reads SQTIHQWPATLVQPVGSPLSLECTVEGTSNPNLYWYRQAAGRGLQLLFYSVGIGQISSEVPQNLSASRPQDRQFILSSKKLLLSDSGFYLCAWSESSYEQYFGPGTRLTVT.

The chain couples TRBV4-3 to TRBJ1-2; D may be TRBD1 (5 bases). The CDR3 length is 16 residues. Germline lookup yields CDR1 LGHNA and CDR2 YSLEER. The germline V and J ends were trimmed by 1 base and 8 bases, with 20 bases remaining between them. The CDR3: CASSQVSFQGLVGYTF. The CDR3 DNA is TGCGCCAGCAGCCAAGTTTCCTTCCAGGGTCTAGTCGGCTACACCTTC.

The chain couples TRBV19 to TRBJ1-1; D gene ambiguous. Germline V CDR1 and CDR2: LNHDA, SQIVND (reference sequence). V lost 10 bases, J lost 0 bases, and 18 bases lay in between. This CDR3 is 15 amino acids long. The CDR3 loop is CATEKVAGMNTEAFF. The CDR3 region has the DNA TGTGCCACCGAGAAGGTAGCAGGCATGAACACTGAAGCTTTCTTT. The full variable domain, with the rest looked up from reference TRBV19 and TRBJ1-1, is DGGITQSPKYLFRKEGQNVTLSCEQNLNHDAMYWYRQDPGQGLRLIYYSQIVNDFQKGDIAEGYSVSREKKESFPLTVTSAQKNPTAFYLCATEKVAGMNTEAFFGQGTRLTVV.

This sequence joins TRBV18 and TRBJ1-2; possibly TRBD1 for D (6 bases). The V gene lost 3 bases and the J gene lost 4 bases, with 18 bases spanning the gap. There are 16 residues in the CDR3. Germline assignment: CDR1 KGHSH and CDR2 LQKENI. The CDR3: CASSPSAGATIYGYTF. The CDR3 coding sequence is TGTGCCAGCTCACCCTCCGCGGGGGCTACCATCTATGGCTACACCTTC.

The chain has TRBV27 and TRBJ1-5, with no clear D. Germline CDR1 is MNHEY and CDR2 is SMNVEV (reference sequence). There are 13 residues in the CDR3. The V end lost 5 bases, the J end lost 0 bases, and 5 bases lay between the germline ends. The CDR3: CASSLSSNQPQHF. Written as DNA, the CDR3 is TGTGCCAGCAGTCTTAGTAGCAATCAGCCCCAGCATTTT.

The V call is TRBV6-1, the J call TRBJ1-5; 9 nucleotides align to TRBD1. The trim removed 1 base at V and 6 bases at J, leaving 7 bases unmatched. In germline, CDR1 is MNHNS, CDR2 SASEGT. The CDR3 is 16 residues long. The CDR3 region is CASSEETPDRGQPQHF. DNA of the CDR3: TGTGCCAGCAGTGAAGAGACCCCGGACAGGGGTCAGCCCCAGCATTTT.

This chain joins TRBV2 and TRBJ2-1; maybe TRBD2 (5 bases). Germline CDR1 SNHLY, CDR2 FYNNEI. Trimming took off 0 bases at V and 9 bases at J, with 9 bases between the two ends. CDR3 length: 13 amino acids. Here the CDR3 DNA reads TGTGCCAGCAGTGAAGCGCTTCGGGGTGAGCAGTTCTTC. As protein: CASSEALRGEQFF.

The rearrangement links TRBV5-1 to TRBJ2-3, with 7 positions matching TRBD2. The trim removed 5 bases at V and 5 bases at J, leaving 11 bases unmatched. The CDR3 totals 15 residues. Germline CDR1 reads SGHRS; CDR2 reads YFSETQ. For the CDR3, the DNA is TGCGCCAGCAGAAGACTAGCAACACAGGAAGATACGCAGTATTTT. This sequence encodes CASRRLATQEDTQYF.